The 32 T cell receptor beta chains reported below all come from one sample, sequenced in a study of cytomegalovirus exposure and HLA in healthy donors. PCR primers comprised 60 Vbeta and 13 Jbeta primers. Here immunoSEQ multiplex PCR was the method, and the copy in TCRdb shows in-frame clones only, minus some. Of 150,000 to 200,000 clones in the sample, nearly 80% were seen once. The sample taken for sequencing was PBMCs. These TCRs come from a woman between 35 and 50 years old in good health and CMV-seronegative.

The chain is built from TRBV2 and TRBJ1-4; D is unclear. CDR1 SNHLY and CDR2 FYNNEI come from the germline V gene. CDR3 length equals 14 residues. V was clipped by 4 bases and J by 3 bases, with 9 bases between them. Written as DNA, the CDR3 is TGTGCCAGCAGTGTGGAGAGGGCTAATGAAAAACTGTTTTTT. Its translation: CASSVERANEKLFF. The variable domain in full, with the rest retrieved from reference TRBV2 and TRBJ1-4, is EPEVTQTPSHQVTQMGQEVILRCVPISNHLYFYWYRQILGQKVEFLVSFYNNEISEKSEIFDDQFSVERPDGSNFTLKIRSTKLEDSAMYFCASSVERANEKLFFGSGTQLSVL.

The J gene is TRBJ2-1, the V gene TRBV9, with TRBD2 identical over 14 bases. With 4 bases clipped from V and 9 bases from J, the junction kept 12 bases outside the gene matches. This CDR3 contains 17 residues. Looked up from germline, CDR1 is SGDLS and CDR2 is YYNGEE. This chain's CDR3 is CASSSSTGTSGSGEQFF. CDR3 DNA: TGTGCCAGCAGCTCCTCCACCGGGACTAGCGGGAGTGGTGAGCAGTTCTTC.

The chain is built from TRBV11-2 and TRBJ2-5, with TRBD1 identical over 9 bases. The junction had 9 bases not matched to a gene; V was cut back by 0 bases and J by 4 bases. This CDR3 comprises 17 residues. Germline V gene lookup returns CDR1 SGHAT and CDR2 FQNNGV. In nucleotides, the CDR3 is TGTGCCAGCAGCTTAGACGGGGGGACAGGGATAAGAGAGACCCAGTACTTC. Amino acid sequence: CASSLDGGTGIRETQYF.

The gene calls are TRBV2 and TRBJ2-5; no clear D gene. Germline CDR1 SNHLY, CDR2 FYNNEI. The CDR3 sequence is 13 residues long. Trimming pared 4 bases from V and 2 bases from J, leaving 8 bases between. DNA for the CDR3: TGTGCCAGCAGTGTCAACAGACAAGAGACCCAGTACTTC. It is translated as CASSVNRQETQYF.

The J gene is TRBJ1-1, the V gene TRBV7-6; 7 bases align to TRBD1. The CDR3 has 14 residues. Per the germline V gene, CDR1 is SGHVS and CDR2 is FNYEAQ. With 5 bases clipped from V and 4 bases from J, the junction kept 7 bases outside the gene matches. CDR3 protein: CASSPQRTGTEAFF. For the CDR3, the DNA is TGTGCCAGCAGCCCCCAGCGGACAGGCACTGAAGCTTTCTTT.

The chain joins TRBV7-8 to TRBJ1-5; the D is unclear. The CDR3 contains 12 residues. The germline CDR1 and CDR2 sequences are SGHVS and FQNEAQ. Trimming removed 6 bases at V and 2 bases at J, with 5 bases between. The DNA for the CDR3 is TGTGCCAGCAGTTCAGGCAATCAGCCCCAGCATTTT. Translation gives CASSSGNQPQHF.

The chain combines TRBV7-2 with TRBJ2-7; 7 bases are shared with TRBD2. The CDR3 has 16 residues. Per germline, CDR1 SGHTA and CDR2 FQGNSA. Trimming took 1 base from V and 6 from J; bases not matched to a gene: 12. CDR3 sequence: CASSLELSGGIREQYF. DNA for the CDR3: TGTGCCAGCAGCTTAGAATTATCGGGAGGAATACGCGAGCAGTACTTC.

CDR3 in amino acids: CASSQGSGGEQYF. The CDR3 DNA sequence: TGTGCCAGCAGCCAGGGGTCGGGTGGCGAGCAGTACTTC. The rearrangement joins TRBV7-7 to TRBJ2-7; a possible D gene is TRBD1 (6 bases). This CDR3 is built from 13 residues. The V and J ends lost 5 bases and 6 bases respectively, with 14 bases between them. From germline, CDR1 is SSHAT and CDR2 FNYEAQ (reference sequence).

The V gene is TRBV4-1, the J gene TRBJ1-1, with D possibly being TRBD1 (5 bases). V lost 6 bases, J lost 4 bases, and 6 bases lay in between. The germline V gene has CDR1 MGHRA and CDR2 YSYEKL. This CDR3 is 11 amino acids long. CDR3 DNA: TGCGCCAGCAGAAGGGGCACTGAAGCTTTCTTT. As protein: CASRRGTEAFF.

The chain couples TRBV30 to TRBJ1-1; TRBD1 matches at 9 bases. Germline lookup yields CDR1 GTSNPN and CDR2 SVGIG (reference sequence). Trimming took 5 bases from V and 0 from J; bases not matched to a gene: 1. There are 13 residues in the CDR3. The chain's CDR3 is CAWDRGMNTEAFF. The CDR3, as DNA: TGTGCCTGGGACAGGGGGATGAACACTGAAGCTTTCTTT.

The chain's CDR3 is CARPRKLNSNQPQHF. The DNA of the CDR3 is TGCGCCAGGCCACGTAAGCTCAATAGCAATCAGCCCCAGCATTTT. The chain has TRBV10-1 and TRBJ1-5, with no clear D. This CDR3 has 15 amino acids. Germline V gene lookup returns CDR1 WNHNN and CDR2 SYGVQD (reference sequence). Trimming cost V 9 bases and J 0 bases, with 15 bases left between them.

This sequence joins TRBV11-2 and TRBJ2-1; weak D call: TRBD2 (6 bases). CDR3 length: 15 residues. Trimming took 1 base from V and 2 from J, leaving 9 bases between them. CDR1 and CDR2 from the germline V gene are SGHAT and FQNNGV. CDR3 loop: CASSLAGVTYNEQFF. DNA of the CDR3: TGTGCCAGCAGCTTAGCGGGAGTCACCTACAATGAGCAGTTCTTC.

The chain carries TRBV27 and TRBJ2-2; D gene uncertain. V lost 10 bases, J lost 4 bases, and 10 bases lay in between. Per the germline V gene, CDR1 is MNHEY and CDR2 is SMNVEV (reference sequence). This CDR3 comprises 12 residues. CDR3 DNA sequence: TGTGCCACCCAGTCCATCACCGGGGAGCTGTTTTTT. Translated: CATQSITGELFF.

This clone was seen a few times. The rearrangement uses TRBV29-1 and TRBJ1-5, with a possible D match to TRBD1 (5 bases). Germline V gene data show CDR1 as SQVTM and CDR2 as ANQGSEA. The ends were cut back, 4 bases at V and 11 bases at J, with 15 bases in the middle. The CDR3 runs to 12 residues. The CDR3 bases are TGCAGCGTTGGAGGGGACGGGGGATCCCAGCATTTT. Translated, it gives CSVGGDGGSQHF.

In this sample, this clone turned up once. The chain uses TRBV7-2 and TRBJ2-6; 7 positions match TRBD1. CDR3 length: 19 residues. The germline gives CDR1 SGHTA, CDR2 FQGNSA. The V segment lost 5 bases and the J segment 2 bases; nucleotides outside the gene matches: 15. The CDR3: CASSRQSGQVSAGANVLTF. The DNA of the CDR3 is TGTGCCAGCAGCCGGCAATCCGGACAGGTCTCGGCTGGGGCCAACGTCCTGACTTTC.

The V gene is TRBV11-3, the J gene TRBJ2-1, with TRBD2 matching 8 bases. CDR1 and CDR2 from the germline V gene are SGHNT and YENEEA. Trimming cost V 4 bases and J 7 bases; bases outside gene matches: 3. The CDR3 has 13 residues. This chain's CDR3 is CASSSRGGNEQFF. The CDR3, as DNA: TGTGCCAGCAGCTCTCGGGGGGGGAATGAGCAGTTCTTC.

The J gene is TRBJ2-6, the V gene TRBV5-6; D ambiguous. Trimming took 0 bases from V and 0 from J, leaving 7 bases between them. The V gene's germline CDR1 is SGHDT and CDR2 YYEEEE. The CDR3 spans 16 residues. CDR3 residues: CASSLVIASGANVLTF. The CDR3 DNA follows: TGTGCCAGCAGCTTGGTTATAGCCTCTGGGGCCAACGTCCTGACTTTC.

J is TRBJ2-1 and V is TRBV7-6, with D tentatively TRBD2 (5 bases). The CDR3 sequence is 17 residues long. Trimming left V 5 bases short and J 0 bases short, with 17 bases between. The V gene's germline CDR1 is SGHVS and CDR2 FNYEAQ. CDR3 nucleotides: TGTGCCAGCAGCCAACGAGCTCGAGGGTTCTCCTACAATGAGCAGTTCTTC. Its translation: CASSQRARGFSYNEQFF. The variable domain in full, completed from reference TRBV7-6 and TRBJ2-1, reads GAGVSQSPRYKVTKRGQDVALRCDPISGHVSLYWYRQALGQGPEFLTYFNYEAQQDKSGLPNDRFSAERPEGSISTLTIQRTEQRDSAMYRCASSQRARGFSYNEQFFGPGTRLTVL.

V is TRBV6-6 and J is TRBJ2-1; perhaps TRBD2 as D (6 bases). CDR3 length equals 15 residues. Germline V gene lookup returns CDR1 MNHNY and CDR2 SVGAGI (reference sequence). The V end lost 6 bases, the J end lost 0 bases, and 12 bases lay between the germline ends. The CDR3 spells CASSQIGSSYNEQFF. CDR3 sequence (DNA): TGTGCCAGCAGCCAAATCGGGAGCTCCTACAATGAGCAGTTCTTC.

This clone was picked up a small number of times. The chain employs TRBV25-1 and TRBJ2-7, with 9 bases matching TRBD1. CDR3 length equals 15 residues. The germline V gene has CDR1 MGHDK and CDR2 SYGVNS. Unmatched junction bases numbered 4, after V lost 2 bases and J lost 2 bases. CDR3 bases: TGTGCCAGCAGTGAAGGACAGGGGCCCCCCTACGAGCAGTACTTC. This encodes CASSEGQGPPYEQYF.

The rearrangement uses TRBV7-2 and TRBJ1-2; D possibly corresponds to TRBD1 (5 bases). The V gene's germline CDR1 is SGHTA and CDR2 FQGNSA. This CDR3 spans 14 amino acids. The ends were cut back, 5 bases at V and 2 bases at J, with 12 bases in the middle. The CDR3 reads CASSGMDTNYGYTF. CDR3 coding DNA: TGTGCCAGCAGCGGAATGGACACCAACTATGGCTACACCTTC.

V gene TRBV27 combines with J gene TRBJ2-1; 8 positions agree with TRBD2. Trimming removed 6 bases from V and 5 bases from J; junction bases left unmatched: 6. Germline assignment: CDR1 MNHEY and CDR2 SMNVEV (reference sequence). The CDR3 has 14 residues. The CDR3 DNA follows: TGTGCCAGCAGACCGGGACTAGGTGACAATGAGCAGTTCTTC. Translated, it gives CASRPGLGDNEQFF.

V is TRBV19 and J is TRBJ2-7, with a weak D call TRBD2 (7 bases). From germline, CDR1 is LNHDA and CDR2 SQIVND (reference sequence). This CDR3 has 16 amino acids. Trimming left V 1 base short and J 6 bases short, with 19 bases between. The CDR3 region has the DNA TGTGCCAGTAGTATAGTTGCGGGGGCCTTCCCTAGCGAGCAGTACTTC. Translating it yields CASSIVAGAFPSEQYF. The full variable domain, in which reference TRBV19 and TRBJ2-7 provide the parts outside the CDR3, is DGGITQSPKYLFRKEGQNVTLSCEQNLNHDAMYWYRQDPGQGLRLIYYSQIVNDFQKGDIAEGYSVSREKKESFPLTVTSAQKNPTAFYLCASSIVAGAFPSEQYFGPGTRLTVT.

As concerns this clone: The same CDR3 arises from other DNA sequences in this sample as well. The rearrangement uses TRBV11-2 and TRBJ1-5; D might be TRBD1 (6 bases). The germline V gene encodes CDR1 SGHAT and CDR2 FQNNGV. V lost 1 base and J lost 5, with 9 bases in between. The CDR3 extends over 14 amino acids. CDR3 coding DNA: TGTGCCAGCAGCTTAGTAGGGGGTTATCAGCCCCAGCATTTT. Amino acids: CASSLVGGYQPQHF.

This clone occurred a few times. Only one base separates this from a far larger clonotype, so it likely reflects a read error. This CDR3 is CASRPAARTEKLFF. Written as DNA, the CDR3 is TGTGCCAGCCGGCCAGCGGCGCGTACTGAAAAACTGTTTTTT. V usage is TRBV7-9 and J usage is TRBJ1-4; D not resolved. The CDR3 covers 14 residues. From germline, CDR1 is SEHNR and CDR2 FQNEAQ (reference sequence). V lost 8 bases to trimming and J lost 7 bases, with 17 bases between them.

The chain uses TRBV25-1 and TRBJ2-1; TRBD1 agrees at 7 bases. J lost 10 bases, V lost 5 bases, and 17 bases had no gene match. The germline CDR1 and CDR2 sequences are MGHDK and SYGVNS. The CDR3 totals 16 residues. The CDR3 DNA follows: TGTGCCAGCAGTCAGAAAGGGGGCTGGGGATGGGGCGAGCAGTTCTTC. Protein sequence: CASSQKGGWGWGEQFF.

V and J are TRBV29-1 and TRBJ2-7; D gene ambiguous. V lost 4 bases, J lost 4 bases, and 17 bases lay in between. Germline V gives CDR1 SQVTM, CDR2 ANQGSEA. The CDR3 is made up of 14 amino acids. CDR3 bases: TGCAGCGTTGGAGGCGGAGTATCCGGATACGAGCAGTACTTC. Residues: CSVGGGVSGYEQYF.

Concerning this clone itself: The sample holds other DNA sequences that translate to the same CDR3. This chain joins TRBV5-1 and TRBJ2-7; 7 bases are a match to TRBD1. Trimming removed 2 bases from V and 2 bases from J; junction bases left unmatched: 4. This CDR3 comprises 14 residues. The germline V gene encodes CDR1 SGHRS and CDR2 YFSETQ. The CDR3, as DNA: TGCGCCAGCAGCTTAGGGGACAGACCCTACGAGCAGTACTTC. Translated, it gives CASSLGDRPYEQYF.

The genes are TRBV6-5 and TRBJ2-3; 10 positions match TRBD2. Germline assignment: CDR1 MNHEY and CDR2 SVGAGI. Unmatched junction bases numbered 15, after V lost 7 bases and J lost 14 bases. The CDR3 runs to 14 residues. The CDR3 protein is CASILSGGDSVWYF. CDR3 DNA sequence: TGTGCCAGCATCCTAAGCGGGGGGGATTCTGTGTGGTATTTT.

This clone has just one count. The chain uses TRBV7-3 and TRBJ2-6; 7 bases line up with TRBD1. Germline assignment: CDR1 SGHTA and CDR2 FQGTGA. The CDR3 runs to 16 residues. The junction had 4 bases not matched to a gene; V was cut back by 5 bases and J by 0 bases. DNA of the CDR3: TGTGCCAGCAGCCGGGACAGAAACTCTGGGGCCAACGTCCTGACTTTC. Translated, it gives CASSRDRNSGANVLTF.

The chain employs TRBV18 and TRBJ2-6; D remains unclear. The V gene's germline CDR1 is KGHSH and CDR2 LQKENI. This CDR3 has 17 residues. The V and J ends lost 1 base and 0 bases respectively, with 10 bases between them. The CDR3 here is CASSPLPPGSGANVLTF. CDR3 in DNA: TGTGCCAGCTCACCACTTCCACCCGGCTCTGGGGCCAACGTCCTGACTTTC.

In this sample, this clone turned up a few times. V usage is TRBV18 and J usage is TRBJ1-5, with 7 bases aligning to TRBD1. The CDR3 has 15 amino acids. CDR1 and CDR2 (germline): KGHSH, LQKENI. Unmatched junction bases numbered 5, after V lost 4 bases and J lost 2 bases. The CDR3 DNA reads TGTGCCAGCTCACGACAGGGAAACGGCAATCAGCCCCAGCATTTT. Its protein is CASSRQGNGNQPQHF.